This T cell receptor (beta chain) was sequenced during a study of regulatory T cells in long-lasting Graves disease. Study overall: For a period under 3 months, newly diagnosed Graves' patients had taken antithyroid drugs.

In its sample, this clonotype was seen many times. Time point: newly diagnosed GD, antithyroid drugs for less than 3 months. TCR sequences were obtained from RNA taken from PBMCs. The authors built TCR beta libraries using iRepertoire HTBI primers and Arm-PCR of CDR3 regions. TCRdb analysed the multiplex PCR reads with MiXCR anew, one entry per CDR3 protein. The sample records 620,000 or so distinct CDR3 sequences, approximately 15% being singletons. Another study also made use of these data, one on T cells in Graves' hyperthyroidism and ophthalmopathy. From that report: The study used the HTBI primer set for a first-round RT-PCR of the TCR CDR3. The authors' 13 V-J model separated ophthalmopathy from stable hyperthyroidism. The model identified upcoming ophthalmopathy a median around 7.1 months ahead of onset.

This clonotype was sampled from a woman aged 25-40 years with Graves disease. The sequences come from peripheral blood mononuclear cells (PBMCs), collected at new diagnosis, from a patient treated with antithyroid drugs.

CDR3 loop: CASSLRLFSGLNLNEQFF. The CDR3 nucleotides read TGTGCCAGCAGTCTAAGGTTGTTTTCGGGACTAAATCTTAATGAGCAGTTCTTC. The genes are TRBV12-3 or TRBV12-4 and TRBJ2-1, with 7 nucleotides matching TRBD2. The CDR3 extends over 18 amino acids. V lost 5 bases, J lost 7 bases, and 20 bases stayed unmatched.